The 32 T cell receptor beta chains reported below all come from one sample, sequenced in a study of blood T cell repertoires in COVID-19. TCRdb's copy holds only in-frame clones and misses some; the assay was immunoSEQ multiplex PCR. Of around 40,000 clones in the sample, roughly 81% were seen once. Sequenced sample: peripheral blood. Receptors were obtained from a human donor in a cohort sampled during active COVID-19.

The J gene is TRBJ1-2, the V gene TRBV3-1 (or the pseudogene TRBV3-2); the D is unclear. Germline V gene lookup returns CDR1 LGHDT and CDR2 YNNKEL (reference sequence). Trimming took 0 bases from V and 2 from J, leaving 7 bases between them. The CDR3 length is 14 residues. CDR3 loop: CASSQDEGNYGYTF. The CDR3 DNA is TGTGCCAGCAGCCAAGATGAGGGAAACTATGGCTACACCTTC.

The chain's CDR3 is CASSYGGHPYNEQFF. Written as DNA, the CDR3 is TGTGCCAGCAGTTACGGGGGACACCCCTACAATGAGCAGTTCTTC. V usage is TRBV6-2 or TRBV6-3 and J usage is TRBJ2-1; D is possibly TRBD1 (6 bases). There are 15 residues in the CDR3. Germline V gives CDR1 MNHEY, CDR2 SVGEGT. V lost 2 bases, J lost 2 bases, and 10 bases lay in between.

The rearrangement links TRBV6-1 to TRBJ1-6, with 11 bases aligning to TRBD1. The CDR3 extends over 18 amino acids. Germline V gene data show CDR1 as MNHNS and CDR2 as SASEGT. The trim removed 1 base at V and 4 bases at J, leaving 6 bases unmatched. The CDR3 region has the DNA TGTGCCAGCAGTGAAGGGACAGGGGGCAATCTGTATAATTCACCCCTCCACTTT. This sequence encodes CASSEGTGGNLYNSPLHF.

This chain joins TRBV12-3 or TRBV12-4 and TRBJ2-5; D may be TRBD2 (5 bases). V was trimmed by 8 bases and J by 2 bases, leaving 9 bases between them. This CDR3 has 12 amino acids. Here the CDR3 reads CASGGLQETQYF. The CDR3 nucleotides are TGTGCCAGCGGAGGTCTTCAAGAGACCCAGTACTTC.

The chain couples TRBV11-2 to TRBJ1-3; 7 bases map to TRBD1. V lost 5 bases to trimming and J lost 10 bases; unmatched junction nucleotides: 20. Per the germline V gene, CDR1 is SGHAT and CDR2 is FQNNGV. There are 17 residues in the CDR3. The CDR3: CASSLGGTARSPGTIYF. In DNA form, the CDR3 reads TGTGCCAGCAGCCTTGGGGGGACAGCACGGTCCCCAGGGACCATATATTTT.

The chain employs TRBV5-1 and TRBJ1-1; D is possibly TRBD1 (6 bases). From germline, CDR1 is SGHRS and CDR2 YFSETQ. The CDR3 is 14 residues long. Trimming took 4 bases from V and 10 from J, leaving 20 bases between them. The CDR3 nucleotides are TGCGCCAGCAGCGACACAGGGTCGGCCGTCGGAGCTTTCTTT. This translates into CASSDTGSAVGAFF. The whole variable domain, filled in from reference TRBV5-1 and TRBJ1-1, reads KAGVTQTPRYLIKTRGQQVTLSCSPISGHRSVSWYQQTPGQGLQFLFEYFSETQRNKGNFPGRFSGRQFSNSRSEMNVSTLELGDSALYLCASSDTGSAVGAFFGQGTRLTVV.

V usage is TRBV7-2 and J usage is TRBJ1-5, with unresolved D. Trimming pared 5 bases from V and 6 bases from J, leaving 11 bases between. This CDR3 region has 13 residues. Per the germline V gene, CDR1 is SGHTA and CDR2 is FQGNSA. CDR3 loop: CASSPEQSQPQHF. The CDR3 coding sequence is TGTGCCAGCAGCCCGGAACAGAGTCAGCCCCAGCATTTT.

The CDR3 DNA follows: TGTGCCAGCAGCCCGGACAGCGGGGGGGCAGATACGCAGTATTTT. Protein sequence: CASSPDSGGADTQYF. The chain joins TRBV7-3 to TRBJ2-3, with TRBD2 identical over 10 bases. Trimming removed 5 bases from V and 4 bases from J; junction bases left unmatched: 6. The germline CDR1 and CDR2 sequences are SGHTA and FQGTGA. This CDR3 is 15 amino acids long. Filled out from reference TRBV7-3 and TRBJ2-3, the complete variable domain reads GAGVSQTPSNKVTEKGKYVELRCDPISGHTALYWYRQSLGQGPEFLIYFQGTGAADDSGLPNDRFFAVRPEGSVSTLKIQRTERGDSAVYLCASSPDSGGADTQYFGPGTRLTVL.

The chain joins TRBV3-1 (or the pseudogene TRBV3-2) to TRBJ2-2; 11 bases fit TRBD2. V lost 4 bases to trimming and J lost 0 bases; unmatched junction nucleotides: 4. The CDR3 runs 17 residues. Germline-derived CDR1 and CDR2 are LGHDT and YNNKEL (reference sequence). The CDR3 nucleotides read TGTGCCAGCAGCCGTATAGCGGGGGGGCCGAACACCGGGGAGCTGTTTTTT. Encoded protein: CASSRIAGGPNTGELFF.

This rearrangement joins TRBV4-1 to TRBJ1-6, with TRBD1 matching 7 bases. From germline, CDR1 is MGHRA and CDR2 YSYEKL. The CDR3 covers 16 residues. V lost 5 bases, J lost 2 bases, and 6 bases stayed unmatched. CDR3 nucleotide sequence: TGCGCCAGCAGCTTTCGACAGGGAACCTATAATTCACCCCTCCACTTT. Protein sequence: CASSFRQGTYNSPLHF.

V usage is TRBV19 and J usage is TRBJ2-3, with TRBD1 matching 8 bases. Trimming cost V 5 bases and J 5 bases; bases outside gene matches: 6. Germline assignment: CDR1 LNHDA and CDR2 SQIVND (reference sequence). The CDR3 is 14 residues long. The CDR3 DNA reads TGTGCCAGTAGTGCCCTTGACAGGGGAGATACGCAGTATTTT. Translation: CASSALDRGDTQYF.

The chain couples TRBV7-9 to TRBJ2-5; 8 bases map to TRBD1. Germline V gives CDR1 SEHNR, CDR2 FQNEAQ (reference sequence). V was pared by 4 bases and J by 5 bases, with 3 bases of the junction left unmatched. There are 13 residues in the CDR3. The chain's CDR3 is CASSWTGWETQYF. The CDR3 DNA reads TGTGCCAGCAGCTGGACAGGGTGGGAGACCCAGTACTTC.

This rearrangement joins TRBV3-1 (or the pseudogene TRBV3-2) to TRBJ1-1; 9 bases are shared with TRBD1. Germline CDR1 and CDR2: LGHDT and YNNKEL (reference sequence). The CDR3 extends over 15 amino acids. J gave up 2 bases and V 5 bases, and 6 bases lay outside the gene matches. As DNA, the CDR3 is TGTGCCAGCAGCAAACGGACAGGGGCAAACACTGAAGCTTTCTTT. This translates into CASSKRTGANTEAFF.

The chain combines TRBV5-1 with TRBJ2-2; D is possibly TRBD2 (5 bases). The CDR3 has 16 amino acids. Germline values: CDR1 SGHRS, CDR2 YFSETQ. The V end was cut by 3 bases, the J end by 10 bases, with 22 bases between. CDR3 residues: CASSSTPGYRREELFF. DNA of the CDR3: TGCGCCAGCAGCTCGACCCCGGGGTACAGAAGAGAGGAGCTGTTTTTT.

The chain recombines TRBV5-5 with TRBJ1-1; 9 bases fit TRBD1. There are 19 residues in the CDR3. Germline lookup yields CDR1 SGHKS and CDR2 YYEKEE (reference sequence). V was pared by 0 bases and J by 4 bases, with 16 bases of the junction left unmatched. The CDR3 region has the DNA TGTGCCAGCAGCTTGGGCTCCGGGACAGGGACAATTTCAGGCACTGAAGCTTTCTTT. It specifies CASSLGSGTGTISGTEAFF.

CDR3 DNA sequence: TGTGCCAGCAGCACCCAAGGGGGCCCCTACGAGCAGTACTTC. Protein product: CASSTQGGPYEQYF. The genes are TRBV7-3 and TRBJ2-7, with 7 nucleotides matching TRBD1. The ends lost 5 bases at V and 2 bases at J; junction bases unmatched: 6. This CDR3 comprises 14 residues. Germline values: CDR1 SGHTA, CDR2 FQGTGA.

V is TRBV10-3 and J is TRBJ2-7; 9 bases are a match to TRBD1. CDR3 length equals 16 residues. V trimming: 2 bases; J trimming: 3 bases; junction bases outside the gene matches: 8. Germline V gene sequence: CDR1 ENHRY, CDR2 SYGVKD. In DNA, the CDR3 is TGTGCCATCAGTGAGAGTACCGGGACAGGGAACTACGAGCAGTACTTC. Translated: CAISESTGTGNYEQYF.

The chain joins TRBV18 to TRBJ2-1; 7 positions match TRBD1. Trimming cost V 5 bases and J 4 bases; bases outside gene matches: 8. Germline V CDR1 and CDR2: KGHSH, LQKENI. The CDR3 is 15 amino acids. Here the CDR3 DNA reads TGTGCCAGCTCATCCCGGACAGGCGGGTACAATGAGCAGTTCTTC. This codes for CASSSRTGGYNEQFF.

This chain uses TRBV11-2 with TRBJ2-1; 8 bases map to TRBD2. Germline-derived CDR1 and CDR2 are SGHAT and FQNNGV. The CDR3 consists of 18 residues. V lost 5 bases, J lost 7 bases, and 19 bases stayed unmatched. Here the CDR3 DNA reads TGTGCCAGCAGCCACTCCGGCGTAGCGCAAATAGCGGGGAATGAGCAGTTCTTC. It is translated as CASSHSGVAQIAGNEQFF.

V gene TRBV19 combines with J gene TRBJ1-3; TRBD1 aligns across 8 bases. Germline V gene sequence: CDR1 LNHDA, CDR2 SQIVND (reference sequence). With V trimmed by 1 base and J by 2 bases, 10 bases remained unmatched. This CDR3 is 18 amino acids long. CDR3 sequence: CASSIAPPGQGPGNTIYF. DNA for the CDR3: TGTGCCAGTAGTATAGCCCCTCCAGGACAGGGACCTGGAAACACCATATATTTT.

This rearrangement joins TRBV5-4 to TRBJ1-4; 9 nucleotides match TRBD1. The germline gives CDR1 SGHNT, CDR2 YYREEE (reference sequence). J was trimmed by 0 bases and V by 2 bases; bases with no gene match: 5. This CDR3 is built from 17 residues. The CDR3 coding sequence is TGTGCCAGCAGCTTCGGACAGGGGATCGCAACTAATGAAAAACTGTTTTTT. Amino acids: CASSFGQGIATNEKLFF.

The chain couples TRBV7-3 to TRBJ2-3; 8 bases fit TRBD2. The CDR3 totals 15 residues. V shed 4 bases and J 6 bases; nucleotides not matched to a gene: 9. Looked up from germline, CDR1 is SGHTA and CDR2 is FQGTGA. The CDR3 nucleotides are TGTGCCAGCAGCTCCGGGAGGGGGGCCAGCGATACGCAGTATTTT. It encodes CASSSGRGASDTQYF.

V and J are TRBV7-3 and TRBJ2-1; perhaps TRBD2 as D (6 bases). The CDR3 is 14 amino acids. CDR1 and CDR2 from the germline V gene are SGHTA and FQGTGA. V gave up 3 bases and J gave up 9 bases, with 15 bases separating them. The CDR3 sequence: CASSLAGTRSEQFF. In DNA, the CDR3 is TGTGCCAGCAGCTTGGCCGGGACTCGGTCTGAGCAGTTCTTC. Full variable domain (rest looked up from reference TRBV7-3 and TRBJ2-1): GAGVSQTPSNKVTEKGKYVELRCDPISGHTALYWYRQSLGQGPEFLIYFQGTGAADDSGLPNDRFFAVRPEGSVSTLKIQRTERGDSAVYLCASSLAGTRSEQFFGPGTRLTVL.

This clone was counted only a few times. The chain recombines TRBV10-3 with TRBJ1-2, with a weak D call TRBD1 (6 bases). With 3 bases removed from V and 10 bases from J, the gap between germline ends came to 18 bases. The germline V gene has CDR1 ENHRY and CDR2 SYGVKD. The CDR3 extends over 14 amino acids. The CDR3 DNA sequence: TGTGCCATCAGTGAAGGGACGCAGGCAGGGGACTACACCTTC. This codes for CAISEGTQAGDYTF.

This clone was picked up a small number of times. This chain connects TRBV3-1 (or the pseudogene TRBV3-2) to TRBJ2-7; 7 nucleotides line up with TRBD1. Germline trimming cut 3 bases from V and 3 bases from J; bases unmatched to any gene: 8. Germline values: CDR1 LGHDT, CDR2 YNNKEL (reference sequence). The CDR3 consists of 15 residues. CDR3 sequence: CASSHFTGDHYEQYF. In nucleotides, the CDR3 is TGTGCCAGCAGCCACTTTACAGGGGACCACTACGAGCAGTACTTC.

Here the CDR3 reads CASSLETGSSYNSPLHF. DNA of the CDR3: TGTGCCAGCAGCTTGGAGACAGGGAGCTCCTATAATTCACCCCTCCACTTT. The chain couples TRBV5-5 to TRBJ1-6, with TRBD1 matching over 7 bases. This CDR3 has 17 amino acids. Germline V gives CDR1 SGHKS, CDR2 YYEKEE (reference sequence). The ends lost 0 bases at V and 0 bases at J; junction bases unmatched: 3.

The rearrangement links TRBV11-2 to TRBJ1-3, with 9 bases lining up with TRBD1. This CDR3 has 13 residues. The V and J ends lost 6 bases and 7 bases, in that order; junction bases with no gene match: 4. Germline-derived CDR1 and CDR2 are SGHAT and FQNNGV. This chain's CDR3 is CASRGQGSNTIYF. The CDR3 bases are TGTGCCAGCAGAGGACAGGGGTCGAACACCATATATTTT.

The chain joins TRBV7-9 to TRBJ1-6; D is unclear. The CDR3 sequence is 16 residues long. The V end was cut by 5 bases, the J end by 7 bases, with 18 bases between. CDR1 is SEHNR, CDR2 FQNEAQ, per germline (reference sequence). The CDR3 DNA reads TGTGCCAGCAGCCCCCGTGAGGCGGGAGGCAATTCACCCCTCCACTTT. Its protein is CASSPREAGGNSPLHF.

This clone was detected a few times. The gene calls are TRBV5-1 and TRBJ1-3; D uncertain. CDR1 and CDR2 (germline): SGHRS, YFSETQ. The CDR3 has 14 residues. V was cut by 0 bases and J by 3 bases, with 7 bases left in between. CDR3: CASSLVGVGNTIYF. In nucleotides, the CDR3 is TGCGCCAGCAGCTTGGTGGGAGTTGGAAACACCATATATTTT.

This chain connects TRBV27 to TRBJ2-7; D may be TRBD1 (5 bases). The CDR3 is 17 residues long. V lost 2 bases and J lost 0, with 17 bases in between. Germline values: CDR1 MNHEY, CDR2 SMNVEV (reference sequence). CDR3 nucleotides: TGTGCCAGCAGTTTAGGGGCAAGGACCCCCGGCTCCTACGAGCAGTACTTC. Its translation is CASSLGARTPGSYEQYF.

The chain employs TRBV11-2 and TRBJ1-6; D not certain. Germline lookup yields CDR1 SGHAT and CDR2 FQNNGV. Trimming took off 5 bases at V and 8 bases at J, with 10 bases between the two ends. The CDR3 runs to 13 residues. CDR3 nucleotide sequence: TGTGCCAGCAGCCCGACTCGGGATTCACCCCTCCACTTT. It specifies CASSPTRDSPLHF. Drawing the rest from reference TRBV11-2 and TRBJ1-6, the complete variable domain is EAGVAQSPRYKIIEKRQSVAFWCNPISGHATLYWYQQILGQGPKLLIQFQNNGVVDDSQLPKDRFSAERLKGVDSTLKIQPAKLEDSAVYLCASSPTRDSPLHFGNGTRLTVT.

J is TRBJ1-3 and V is TRBV6-8; maybe TRBD1 (5 bases). The CDR3 is 21 amino acids. Germline-derived CDR1 and CDR2 are MNHGY and SAAAGT. V was shortened by 2 bases and J by 0 bases, with 26 bases between the two germline ends. The CDR3 loop is CASSYPMPSKQGRASGNTIYF. CDR3 nucleotide sequence: TGTGCCAGCAGTTACCCCATGCCATCCAAGCAGGGTAGGGCCTCTGGAAACACCATATATTTT.